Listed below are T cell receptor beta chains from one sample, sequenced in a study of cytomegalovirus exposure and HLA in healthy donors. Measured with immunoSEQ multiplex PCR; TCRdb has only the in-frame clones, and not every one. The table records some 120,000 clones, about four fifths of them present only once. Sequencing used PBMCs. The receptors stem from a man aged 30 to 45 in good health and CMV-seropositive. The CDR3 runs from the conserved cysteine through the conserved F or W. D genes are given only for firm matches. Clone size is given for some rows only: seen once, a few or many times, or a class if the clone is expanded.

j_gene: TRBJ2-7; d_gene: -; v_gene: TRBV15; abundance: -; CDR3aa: CATRQTGKSYEQYF; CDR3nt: TGTGCCACCAGGCAAACAGGGAAGTCCTACGAGCAGTACTTC
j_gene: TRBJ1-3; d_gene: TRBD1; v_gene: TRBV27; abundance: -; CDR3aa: CASSLYRGPGNTIYF; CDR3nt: TGTGCCAGCAGTTTATACAGGGGTCCTGGAAACACCATATATTTT
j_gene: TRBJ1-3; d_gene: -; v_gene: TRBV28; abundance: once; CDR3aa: CASSLFPLQSSGNTIYF; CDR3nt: TGTGCCAGCAGTTTATTCCCCCTACAGAGCTCTGGAAACACCATATATTTT
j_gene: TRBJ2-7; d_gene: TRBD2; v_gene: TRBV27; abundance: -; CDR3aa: CASSSSPLAGRSYEQYF; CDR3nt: TGTGCCAGCAGTTCTTCCCCACTAGCGGGGAGGTCCTACGAGCAGTACTTC
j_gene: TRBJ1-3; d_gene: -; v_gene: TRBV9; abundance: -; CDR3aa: CASSQRGQHLSGNTIYF; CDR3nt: TGTGCCAGCAGCCAAAGAGGGCAGCACCTCTCTGGAAACACCATATATTTT
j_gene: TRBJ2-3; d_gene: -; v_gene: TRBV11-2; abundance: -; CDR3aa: CASSRGGDF; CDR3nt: TGTGCCAGCAGTCGAGGAGGGGATTTT
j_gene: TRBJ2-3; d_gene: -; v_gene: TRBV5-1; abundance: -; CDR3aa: CASSRGPGTQYF; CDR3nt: TGCGCCAGCAGCCGGGGTCCGGGTACGCAGTATTTT
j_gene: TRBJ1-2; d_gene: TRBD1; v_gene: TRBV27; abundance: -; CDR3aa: CASSTLYRGGSYGYTF; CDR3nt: TGTGCCAGCAGTACCCTCTACAGGGGGGGTAGCTATGGCTACACCTTC
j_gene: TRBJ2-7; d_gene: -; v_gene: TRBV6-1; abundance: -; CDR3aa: CASSHPLYEQYF; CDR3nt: TGTGCCAGCAGCCACCCCCTATACGAGCAGTACTTC
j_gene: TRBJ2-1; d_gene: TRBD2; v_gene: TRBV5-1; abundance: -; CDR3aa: CASSLEGRAGGHNEQFF; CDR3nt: TGCGCCAGCAGCTTGGAGGGGCGGGCGGGAGGCCACAATGAGCAGTTCTTC
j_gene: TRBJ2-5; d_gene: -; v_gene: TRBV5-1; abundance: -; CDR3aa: CASSYRNTQETQYF; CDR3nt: TGCGCCAGCAGCTACAGGAATACCCAAGAGACCCAGTACTTC
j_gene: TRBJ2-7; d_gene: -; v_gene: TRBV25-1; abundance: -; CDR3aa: CASSDYYEQYF; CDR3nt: TGTGCCAGCAGTGATTACTACGAGCAGTACTTC
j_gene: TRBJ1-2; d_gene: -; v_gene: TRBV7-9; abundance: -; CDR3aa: CASSPTRAREVDYGYTF; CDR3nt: TGTGCCAGCAGCCCCACCCGGGCCAGGGAGGTTGATTATGGCTACACCTTC
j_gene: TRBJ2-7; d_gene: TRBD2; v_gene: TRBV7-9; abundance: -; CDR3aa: CASSSGLAGGAYEQYF; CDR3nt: TGTGCCAGCAGCTCGGGACTAGCGGGGGGAGCCTACGAGCAGTACTTC
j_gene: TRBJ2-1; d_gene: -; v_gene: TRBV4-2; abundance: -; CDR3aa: CASSQGKAEHEQFF; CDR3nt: TGTGCCAGCAGCCAAGGAAAGGCGGAGCATGAGCAGTTCTTC